This T cell receptor beta chain derives from a study of blood T cells in healthy people across ages. This clonotype appeared a few times. CDR1 SGHTA and CDR2 FQGNSA come from the germline V gene. The CDR3 sequence is 14 residues long. Trimming removed 5 bases at V and 4 bases at J, with 14 bases between. Primed by a sample-barcoded 5' primer and a J-beta primer mix, a second PCR proceeded for 7 to 11 cycles. TCRdb re-called the 5' RACE reads through MiXCR, storing one row per CDR3 protein. The sample lists roughly 1.9 million distinct CDR3 sequences, about two fifths occurring once. The sample comprised blood. This rearrangement joins TRBV7-2 to TRBJ1-1; D uncertain. This TCR was recovered from a human donor in good health. The DNA for the CDR3 is TGTGCCAGCAGCCTATACCAGGAGGGCACTGAAGCTTTCTTT. This encodes CASSLYQEGTEAFF.